The 7 T cell receptor beta chains given below trace back to one sample, sequenced in a study of cytomegalovirus exposure and HLA in healthy donors. PCR used 60 Vbeta primers and 13 Jbeta primers. Here immunoSEQ multiplex PCR was the method, and the copy in TCRdb shows in-frame clones only, minus some. The sample carries around 150,000 clones, 65% to 80% recorded once. Sequencing was done on a sample of PBMCs. The receptors stem from a man in his forties or fifties in good health and CMV-seronegative.

The chain recombines TRBV4-3 with TRBJ1-5; TRBD1 agrees at 9 bases. The CDR3 sequence is 14 residues long. Germline lookup yields CDR1 LGHNA and CDR2 YSLEER. V trimming: 2 bases; J trimming: 5 bases; junction bases outside the gene matches: 1. CDR3 loop: CASSQRTGDQPQHF. CDR3 DNA: TGCGCCAGCAGCCAAAGGACAGGGGATCAGCCCCAGCATTTT.

This clone was picked up a small number of times. Within the sample, other DNA sequences also encode this same CDR3. The rearrangement links TRBV5-5 to TRBJ2-7, with 9 bases fitting TRBD1. Trimming took 0 bases from V and 3 from J; bases not matched to a gene: 4. CDR1 SGHKS and CDR2 YYEKEE come from the germline V gene (reference sequence). The CDR3 consists of 15 residues. The CDR3 loop reads CASSLGDRVVYEQYF. The CDR3 DNA follows: TGTGCCAGCAGCTTGGGGGACAGGGTAGTCTACGAGCAGTACTTC.

The chain employs TRBV15 and TRBJ2-5; D is undetermined. Germline V gene data show CDR1 as LNHNV and CDR2 as YYDKDF (reference sequence). V lost 0 bases, J lost 4 bases, and 21 bases lay in between. The CDR3 runs to 18 residues. The CDR3 nucleotides read TGTGCCACCAGCAGAGAGGGCCCAGTCTTTTCAGGTGGAGAGACCCAGTACTTC. Its protein is CATSREGPVFSGGETQYF.

The chain combines TRBV6-5 with TRBJ1-5; no reliable D call. This CDR3 has 12 residues. V was clipped by 8 bases and J by 8 bases, with 13 bases between them. Germline-derived CDR1 and CDR2 are MNHEY and SVGAGI. The CDR3 spells CASGQSVKPQHF. The CDR3 DNA is TGTGCCAGCGGTCAGTCCGTGAAGCCCCAGCATTTT.

The V call is TRBV7-2, the J call TRBJ1-2; a possible D gene is TRBD1 (6 bases). The V end lost 1 base, the J end lost 5 bases, and 8 bases lay between the germline ends. This CDR3 contains 13 residues. The germline gives CDR1 SGHTA, CDR2 FQGNSA. The CDR3 reads CASSLGQGYGYTF. The CDR3 coding sequence is TGTGCCAGCAGCTTAGGCCAGGGGTATGGCTACACCTTC.

The rearrangement links TRBV27 to TRBJ1-4; no definite D call. The CDR3 contains 15 residues. Trimming took off 6 bases at V and 5 bases at J, with 16 bases between the two ends. Per germline, CDR1 MNHEY and CDR2 SMNVEV (reference sequence). CDR3 residues: CASRGSPIGNEKLFF. The CDR3 nucleotides read TGTGCCAGCAGGGGCAGTCCTATAGGCAATGAAAAACTGTTTTTT.

V gene TRBV5-1 combines with J gene TRBJ1-2; D not certain. This CDR3 has 14 residues. Trimming cost V 0 bases and J 1 base, with 7 bases left between them. Per germline, CDR1 SGHRS and CDR2 YFSETQ. The CDR3 DNA sequence: TGCGCCAGCAGCTTGGATGGGAGTAACTATGGCTACACCTTC. Translating gives CASSLDGSNYGYTF.